This passage covers 10 T cell receptor beta chains from one sample sequenced in a study of CD8 T cells in ankylosing spondylitis. Study findings and constraints: A TCR beta motif of roughly eight highly homologous variants seemed to mark ankylosing spondylitis blood.

Their antigens remain unidentified. TCRdb recomputed calls from the 5' RACE reads with MiXCR, one row per CDR3 protein. Among approximately 550,000 distinct CDR3 sequences listed, approximately 11% were seen once. Sequenced input: blood, either unsorted or a sorted T cell fraction (not recorded which). The receptors come from a male donor with ankylosing spondylitis.

This clonotype was recorded many times. The rearrangement uses TRBV30 and TRBJ1-1; TRBD1 might be the D (6 bases). CDR3 length equals 16 residues. Germline V gives CDR1 GTSNPN, CDR2 SVGIG (reference sequence). V was pared by 2 bases and J by 0 bases, with 16 bases between. The CDR3 region is CAWSTGAPTMNTEAFF. The DNA for the CDR3 is TGTGCCTGGAGTACGGGGGCTCCTACCATGAACACTGAAGCTTTCTTT.

This clonotype turned up a few times. This chain connects TRBV12-3 or TRBV12-4 to TRBJ1-3; D unresolved. The CDR3 has 16 residues. Trimming took off 3 bases at V and 0 bases at J, with 12 bases between the two ends. CDR3 nucleotides: TGTGCCAGCAGTTTTCCCTACGGGAGCTCTGGAAACACCATATATTTT. Its protein is CASSFPYGSSGNTIYF.

This clonotype turned up a few times. The V call is TRBV11-2, the J call TRBJ2-5; tentative D call: TRBD2 (6 bases). The CDR3 length is 19 residues. CDR1 and CDR2 from the germline V gene are SGHAT and FQNNGV. Trimming pared 2 bases from V and 5 bases from J, leaving 27 bases between. CDR3 bases: TGTGCCAGCAGCTTATTACTCTCTAGCGACAAAGCGGTGCAGGAGACCCAGTACTTC. Its translation is CASSLLLSSDKAVQETQYF.

The rearrangement joins TRBV20-1 to TRBJ2-5; 7 positions agree with TRBD2. This CDR3 comprises 14 residues. Trimming cost V 3 bases and J 2 bases; bases outside gene matches: 6. In germline, CDR1 is DFQATT, CDR2 SNEGSKA (reference sequence). CDR3: CSASPGTTQETQYF. The CDR3 DNA sequence: TGCAGTGCTAGCCCCGGGACTACTCAAGAGACCCAGTACTTC.

CDR3 DNA: TGTGCCTGGACCCCGGGAGGTTATGGCTACACCTTC. It codes for CAWTPGGYGYTF. The genes are TRBV30 and TRBJ1-2, with unresolved D. V lost 4 bases, J lost 5 bases, and 11 bases lay in between. This CDR3 has 12 amino acids. In germline, CDR1 is GTSNPN, CDR2 SVGIG (reference sequence).

The chain links TRBV29-1 to TRBJ2-3; D possibly corresponds to TRBD2 (5 bases). The CDR3 covers 13 residues. Germline lookup yields CDR1 SQVTM and CDR2 ANQGSEA. Trimming removed 2 bases at V and 6 bases at J, with 12 bases between. The DNA of the CDR3 is TGCAGCGTTGAATACGGGGATGGGGATACGCAGTATTTT. Translating gives CSVEYGDGDTQYF.

There are many counts of this clonotype. This chain uses TRBV5-4 with TRBJ2-1, with D maybe TRBD2 (6 bases). The germline gives CDR1 SGHNT, CDR2 YYREEE (reference sequence). The CDR3 consists of 15 residues. V was pared by 5 bases and J by 0 bases, with 12 bases between. This chain's CDR3 is CASRSLGGSYNEQFF. CDR3 bases: TGTGCCAGCAGAAGTCTCGGGGGCTCCTACAATGAGCAGTTCTTC.

This clonotype was recorded at least ten times. J is TRBJ2-5 and V is TRBV11-2; 14 bases are a match to TRBD2. The junction had 12 bases not matched to a gene; V was cut back by 5 bases and J by 4 bases. The CDR3 is 18 residues long. Per the germline V gene, CDR1 is SGHAT and CDR2 is FQNNGV. CDR3 DNA sequence: TGTGCCAGCAGCGGGGGAATTGGAGGACTAGCGGGAGGAGAGACCCAGTACTTC. Amino acid sequence: CASSGGIGGLAGGETQYF.

This clonotype occurred a few times. The chain combines TRBV5-1 with TRBJ2-1; 7 nucleotides match TRBD2. V trimming: 1 base; J trimming: 7 bases; junction bases outside the gene matches: 11. Germline V gene lookup returns CDR1 SGHRS and CDR2 YFSETQ. The CDR3 consists of 16 residues. The CDR3 region has the DNA TGCGCCAGCAGCTTGAACCTTGTGGGGAGGGAAAATGAGCAGTTCTTC. Residues: CASSLNLVGRENEQFF. Filled out from reference TRBV5-1 and TRBJ2-1, the complete variable domain reads KAGVTQTPRYLIKTRGQQVTLSCSPISGHRSVSWYQQTPGQGLQFLFEYFSETQRNKGNFPGRFSGRQFSNSRSEMNVSTLELGDSALYLCASSLNLVGRENEQFFGPGTRLTVL.

This clonotype occurred a few times. The rearrangement uses TRBV10-3 and TRBJ2-3, with 8 bases that match TRBD2. V was clipped by 6 bases and J by 0 bases; unmatched bases: 2. Germline values: CDR1 ENHRY, CDR2 SYGVKD. There are 14 residues in the CDR3. The CDR3 spells CAIRPSGSTDTQYF. The CDR3 coding sequence is TGTGCCATCAGGCCTAGCGGGAGCACAGATACGCAGTATTTT.